This TCR beta chain was observed in a study of shared clonotypes between healthy human individuals. General study points: Tissues were not sampled, only blood, and their repertoires likely differ.

Comments on this clone: What it recognizes is unknown.

Deep level was the assay's run setting. In the original analysis: Owing to the provision of junction-only sequences devoid of quality scores by immunoSEQ, filtering differed. Measured with immunoSEQ multiplex PCR; TCRdb has only the in-frame clones, and not every one. The V and J calls and clone size come from that table; D and trimming were worked out from the DNA. Of 450,000 to 500,000 clones detected, around 80% appear once; the ten largest clones hold approximately 12%. Only Caucasian adults living in Nashville, Tennessee served as donors. This sequence was found in a woman aged 40 to 50 in good health. Some clones in this sample may be carry-over from other donors' samples. The sample taken for sequencing was PBMCs.

The CDR3 region is CASSSPPRTSGGDTQYF. The DNA of the CDR3 is TGTGCCAGCAGCTCACCGCCCCGGACTAGCGGAGGAGATACGCAGTATTTT. V usage is TRBV5-4 and J usage is TRBJ2-3, with 10 positions matching TRBD2. This CDR3 is 17 amino acids long. Per germline, CDR1 SGHNT and CDR2 YYREEE (reference sequence). The V gene end was trimmed by 3 bases and the J gene end by 5 bases; junction bases not matched to a gene: 12.